Shown below are 10 T cell receptor beta chains from a single sample sequenced in a study of T cells expressing NK-cell markers. TCRdb reprocessed the 5' RACE reads and reports one entry per CDR3 protein, with no DNA. This sample's clone table lists 450,000 to 600,000 distinct CDR3 sequences. What was sequenced was blood T cells: a sorted CD56 or NKG2C T cell subset, CD4+ or CD8+ T cells, or bulk PBMC T cells (not recorded which). Receptors were obtained from a man aged 18 to 35 in good health.

The V gene is TRBV27, the J gene TRBJ1-2. Germline CDR1 reads MNHEY; CDR2 reads SMNVEV (reference sequence). The CDR3 has 15 residues. This CDR3 reads CASSSVNRALAGYTF.

V and J are TRBV2 and TRBJ1-1; TCRdb lists TRBD1, though no DNA is available to test this call. The CDR3 has 11 residues. CDR1 is SNHLY, CDR2 FYNNEI, per germline. The CDR3: CASTLDGEAFF.

The chain uses TRBV5-1 and TRBJ2-5; TCRdb calls TRBD2, which cannot be checked without DNA. The CDR3 has 15 amino acids. The germline V gene encodes CDR1 SGHRS and CDR2 YFSETQ. The CDR3 region is CASRDGTSEQETQYF.

The rearrangement joins TRBV7-6 to TRBJ2-3. This CDR3 has 16 amino acids. The germline gives CDR1 SGHVS, CDR2 FNYEAQ. CDR3: CASSLARAASGDTQYF.

The chain has TRBV29-1 and TRBJ1-3; TCRdb outputs TRBD1, but without DNA this stays unchecked. This CDR3 comprises 14 residues. Germline V gives CDR1 SQVTM, CDR2 ANQGSEA. CDR3 protein: CSVLTGSSGNTIYF.

The chain employs TRBV7-9 and TRBJ2-2. CDR1 SEHNR and CDR2 FQNEAQ come from the germline V gene (reference sequence). The CDR3 sequence is 16 residues long. The CDR3 sequence is CASSLRGFWNTGELFF.

The CDR3 sequence is CATEAGLAKNIQYF. This chain joins TRBV7-9 and TRBJ2-4. This CDR3 comprises 14 residues. Germline V gives CDR1 SEHNR, CDR2 FQNEAQ (reference sequence).

The chain carries TRBV7-9 and TRBJ2-7; TCRdb returns TRBD2, unconfirmable since there is no DNA. Germline V CDR1 and CDR2: SEHNR, FQNEAQ (reference sequence). The CDR3 sequence is 17 residues long. This chain's CDR3 is CASSYPVGSGTSYEQYF.

The gene calls are TRBV7-8 and TRBJ1-1; absent DNA, TCRdb's TRBD1 call cannot be checked. The CDR3 runs to 17 residues. Germline CDR1 reads SGHVS; CDR2 reads FQNEAQ. The CDR3 here is CATDMPGQGKASAEAFF.

This chain joins TRBV5-6 and TRBJ2-2; the D gene TCRdb calls, TRBD1, cannot be checked with no DNA. Germline lookup yields CDR1 SGHDT and CDR2 YYEEEE. The CDR3 covers 13 residues. CDR3 amino acids: CASSLVIQEELFF. Drawing the rest from reference TRBV5-6 and TRBJ2-2, the complete variable domain is DAGVTQSPTHLIKTRGQQVTLRCSPKSGHDTVSWYQQALGQGPQFIFQYYEEEERQRGNFPDRFSGHQFPNYSSELNVNALLLGDSALYLCASSLVIQEELFFGEGSRLTVL.